Following are 5 T cell receptor beta chains from one sample sequenced in a study of cytomegalovirus exposure and HLA in healthy donors. 13 Jbeta primers and 60 Vbeta primers were used for the PCR. The table came from immunoSEQ multiplex PCR; TCRdb's copy has only in-frame clones and leaves some out. The sample lists 65,000 to 80,000 clones; roughly three quarters were seen once. The sequencing sample was made of PBMCs. These TCRs come from a middle-aged woman in good health and CMV-seropositive.

This clone was recorded a few times. The chain combines TRBV6-1 with TRBJ1-1; D not certain. Germline CDR1 reads MNHNS; CDR2 reads SASEGT. V dropped 1 base and J dropped 3 bases, with 9 bases sitting between them. The CDR3 extends over 14 amino acids. The CDR3 DNA is TGTGCCAGCAGTGAAGGTCAGGTGTACACTGAAGCTTTCTTT. It translates to CASSEGQVYTEAFF.

The table lists this clone with a few counts. The rearrangement uses TRBV7-2 and TRBJ2-3; D unresolved. CDR3 length equals 12 residues. Germline values: CDR1 SGHTA, CDR2 FQGNSA. Trimming shortened V by 3 bases and J by 7 bases, and 8 bases separated the two germline ends. For the CDR3, the DNA is TGTGCCAGCAGCTTCGAAACAAATACGCAGTATTTT. Translated: CASSFETNTQYF.

The V and J genes are TRBV6-1 and TRBJ1-5; D ambiguous. CDR3 length: 12 amino acids. V was trimmed by 7 bases and J by 3 bases, leaving 7 bases between them. CDR1 is MNHNS, CDR2 SASEGT, per germline. The CDR3 region is CASTGFNQPQHF. CDR3 nucleotide sequence: TGTGCCAGCACCGGGTTCAATCAGCCCCAGCATTTT.

This clone was seen a single time. This chain connects TRBV7-7 to TRBJ2-3, with a possible D match to TRBD2 (5 bases). V lost 1 base and J lost 0, with 5 bases in between. CDR3 length equals 14 residues. Per germline, CDR1 SSHAT and CDR2 FNYEAQ (reference sequence). CDR3 region: CASSLGTSTDTQYF. The CDR3 nucleotides read TGTGCCAGCAGCTTAGGGACTAGCACAGATACGCAGTATTTT.

The chain employs TRBV6-5 and TRBJ1-1; TRBD1 might be the D (5 bases). The CDR3 sequence is 14 residues long. The germline CDR1 and CDR2 sequences are MNHEY and SVGAGI. With 6 bases removed from V and 0 bases from J, the gap between germline ends came to 11 bases. CDR3 in amino acids: CASSPPGLNTEAFF. DNA for the CDR3: TGTGCCAGCAGCCCCCCAGGGTTGAACACTGAAGCTTTCTTT.